The present entry profiles one T cell receptor (beta chain) with its context. These data originate in a study of blood T cell repertoires in COVID-19. Authors' processing steps: How many nucleated cells were present was estimated from reference gene primer amplification. Data came from immunoSEQ multiplex PCR; TCRdb stores just in-frame clones and leaves some out. From that table come the V and J calls and clone size; the DNA was used to work out D and trimming. The data show about 210,000 clones, 85% seen once. The sequenced sample consisted of peripheral blood. The receptor was isolated from a man aged 55-75 years with COVID-19, enrolled during active disease.

DNA for the CDR3: TGTGCCAGCAGCGAGATCGGACAGGGCAATTCACCCCTCCACTTT. It yields the protein CASSEIGQGNSPLHF. The genes are TRBV9 and TRBJ1-6; 8 bases align to TRBD1. CDR1 is SGDLS, CDR2 YYNGEE, per germline. CDR3 length: 15 amino acids. Germline trimming cut 3 bases from V and 7 bases from J; bases unmatched to any gene: 6.